The entry below describes one T cell receptor (beta chain). The sample originates from a study of blood T cell repertoires in COVID-19. Study in general: Acute and convalescent COVID-19 samples came from the United States, Italy and Spain. PBMCs, B-cell-depleted T cells, or T cells provided the cDNA or gDNA that made up the material.

In the original workflow: Researchers report that nucleated cell counts were estimated from reference gene primer amplification. Sequenced by immunoSEQ multiplex PCR; TCRdb stores in-frame clones only, minus some. The D gene and trimming were derived from the DNA, and the V and J assignments and clone size from that table. The sample has a few hundred thousand clones, 80% to 90% seen once. The CDR3 covers 13 residues. Trimming stripped 1 base from V and 8 bases from J, with 7 bases between. Germline V gene sequence: CDR1 SGHKS, CDR2 YYEKEE (reference sequence). The TCR comes from a man aged 45-60 years with acute or convalescent COVID-19. Sequenced material: peripheral blood. V is TRBV5-5 and J is TRBJ1-6; D is possibly TRBD1 (5 bases). The CDR3 loop reads CASSLSRDSPLHF. The CDR3 DNA follows: TGTGCCAGCAGCTTGTCCAGGGATTCACCCCTCCACTTT.